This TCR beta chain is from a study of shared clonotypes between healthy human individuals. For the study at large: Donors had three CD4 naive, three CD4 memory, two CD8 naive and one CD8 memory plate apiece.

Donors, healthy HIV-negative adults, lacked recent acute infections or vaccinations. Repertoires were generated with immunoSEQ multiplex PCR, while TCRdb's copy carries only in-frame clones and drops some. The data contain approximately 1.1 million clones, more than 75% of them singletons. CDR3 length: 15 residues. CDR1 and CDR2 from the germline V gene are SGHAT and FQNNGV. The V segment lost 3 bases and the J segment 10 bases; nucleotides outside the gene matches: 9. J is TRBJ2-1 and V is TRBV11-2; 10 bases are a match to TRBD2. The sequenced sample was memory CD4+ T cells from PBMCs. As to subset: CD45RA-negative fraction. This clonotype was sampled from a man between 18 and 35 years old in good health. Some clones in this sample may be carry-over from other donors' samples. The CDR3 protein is CASSFLPSGRREQFF. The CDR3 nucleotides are TGTGCCAGCAGCTTTTTGCCTAGCGGGAGAAGGGAGCAGTTCTTC. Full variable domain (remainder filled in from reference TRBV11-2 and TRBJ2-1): EAGVAQSPRYKIIEKRQSVAFWCNPISGHATLYWYQQILGQGPKLLIQFQNNGVVDDSQLPKDRFSAERLKGVDSTLKIQPAKLEDSAVYLCASSFLPSGRREQFFGPGTRLTVL.